This TCR beta chain comes out of a study of blood T cell repertoires in COVID-19. About the study: Sources were T cells, B-cell-depleted T cells, or PBMCs; the material itself was cDNA or gDNA.

Authors' processing steps: Scientists estimated how many nucleated cells there were by amplifying reference gene primers. The protocol was immunoSEQ multiplex PCR, while the TCRdb copy is restricted to in-frame clones and leaves out a portion. That table supplies the V and J calls and clone size; D and trimming were determined from the DNA. The sample has around 200,000 clones; around 80% are singletons. CDR1 MNHNY and CDR2 SVGAGI come from the germline V gene (reference sequence). This CDR3 comprises 16 residues. J lost 5 bases, V lost 8 bases, and 14 bases had no gene match. This receptor was identified in a human donor in a cohort sampled during active COVID-19. The chain is built from TRBV6-6 and TRBJ1-5; 8 bases match TRBD1. The sample comprised peripheral blood. The CDR3 nucleotides are TGTGCCAGCTCCGACAGGGGCGGTGTCATTGATCAGCCCCAGCATTTT. Amino acids: CASSDRGGVIDQPQHF.